Below, 22 T cell receptor beta chains from the same sample are listed, as sequenced in a study of early T cells in non-severe SARS-CoV-2 infection. From the 5' RACE reads, TCRdb called clonotypes with MiXCR, one entry per CDR3 protein. This sample has tens of thousands of distinct CDR3 sequences, with 14% found just once. The specimen sequenced was whole blood. The receptors originated from an adult who was a healthcare worker with PCR-confirmed SARS-CoV-2 infection or an uninfected control (not recorded which).

This clonotype was seen repeatedly, ten times or more. V gene TRBV3-1 combines with J gene TRBJ1-1, with D possibly matching TRBD1 (6 bases). Trimming pared 3 bases from V and 5 bases from J, leaving 10 bases between. The CDR3 covers 13 residues. Germline assignment: CDR1 LGHDT and CDR2 YNNKEL (reference sequence). CDR3 amino acids: CASSHNRVTEAFF. The CDR3, as DNA: TGTGCCAGCAGCCACAACAGGGTTACTGAAGCTTTCTTT.

This clonotype has a handful of counts. The chain carries TRBV28 and TRBJ1-1; no definite D call. Germline values: CDR1 MDHEN, CDR2 SYDVKM. CDR3 length: 10 amino acids. V lost 8 bases to trimming and J lost 7 bases, with 8 bases between them. CDR3 DNA sequence: TGTGCCAGCGTTGGTGGTGAAGCTTTCTTT. It encodes CASVGGEAFF.

CDR3 sequence: CASSSSPSYEQYF. The DNA for the CDR3 is TGTGCCAGCAGTTCCAGCCCGTCCTACGAGCAGTACTTC. The chain carries TRBV6-2 or TRBV6-3 and TRBJ2-7, with D unresolved. V was clipped by 4 bases and J by 1 base, with 8 bases between them. The CDR3 covers 13 residues. CDR1 is MNHEY, CDR2 SVGEGT, per germline.

This clonotype has at least ten counts. CDR3 amino acids: CASSPGQGAGYGYTF. CDR3 nucleotide sequence: TGTGCCAGCTCCCCGGGACAGGGGGCAGGCTATGGCTACACCTTC. The chain uses TRBV18 and TRBJ1-2; the match to TRBD1 covers 12 bases. Germline lookup yields CDR1 KGHSH and CDR2 LQKENI. This CDR3 region has 15 residues. V lost 6 bases to trimming and J lost 4 bases; unmatched junction nucleotides: 6.

This clonotype appeared a few times. This chain connects TRBV3-1 to TRBJ1-4; perhaps TRBD1 as D (6 bases). V was pared by 1 base and J by 7 bases, with 7 bases between. This CDR3 has 13 amino acids. The germline gives CDR1 LGHDT, CDR2 YNNKEL (reference sequence). CDR3 loop: CASSQVRGEKLFF. CDR3 nucleotide sequence: TGTGCCAGCAGCCAAGTCAGGGGTGAAAAACTGTTTTTT.

The chain joins TRBV15 to TRBJ1-6; weak D call: TRBD1 (6 bases). Germline V gene data show CDR1 as LNHNV and CDR2 as YYDKDF (reference sequence). The ends were cut back, 7 bases at V and 5 bases at J, with 12 bases in the middle. This CDR3 has 14 residues. In DNA form, the CDR3 reads TGTGCCACCACATCCAGGGGCAATAATTCACCCCTCCACTTT. Its translation is CATTSRGNNSPLHF.

The rearrangement uses TRBV4-1 and TRBJ2-3; D tentatively fits TRBD1 or TRBD2 (6 bases each). Germline CDR1 is MGHRA and CDR2 is YSYEKL. The V end was cut by 1 base, the J end by 0 bases, with 11 bases between. The CDR3 contains 16 residues. This chain's CDR3 is CASSQVRGASTDTQYF. Written as DNA, the CDR3 is TGCGCCAGCAGCCAAGTGAGGGGGGCGAGCACAGATACGCAGTATTTT.

This clonotype has just a few counts. The rearrangement uses TRBV6-4 and TRBJ2-3; D is unclear. Trimming pared 2 bases from V and 6 bases from J, leaving 9 bases between. Germline-derived CDR1 and CDR2 are MRHNA and SNTAGT. The CDR3 is 13 residues long. The CDR3 spells CASSDQTWDTQYF. The DNA for the CDR3 is TGTGCCAGCAGTGACCAAACCTGGGATACGCAGTATTTT.

This clonotype has ten or more counts. The V call is TRBV10-2, the J call TRBJ2-2; the D is unclear. Germline V gives CDR1 WSHSY, CDR2 SAAADI. Trimming stripped 2 bases from V and 3 bases from J, with 7 bases between. This CDR3 is built from 14 residues. CDR3 amino acids: CASSEPGDTGELFF. CDR3 nucleotides: TGCGCCAGCAGTGAGCCAGGAGACACCGGGGAGCTGTTTTTT.

This clonotype has more than one count but fewer than ten. The chain recombines TRBV20-1 with TRBJ1-5; D ambiguous. The germline V and J ends were trimmed by 4 bases and 0 bases, with 19 bases remaining between them. Germline-derived CDR1 and CDR2 are DFQATT and SNEGSKA (reference sequence). This CDR3 comprises 17 residues. The CDR3, as DNA: TGCAGTGCTACCCCGAGAGGGCCATTAAATAGCAATCAGCCCCAGCATTTT. It specifies CSATPRGPLNSNQPQHF.

This clonotype was picked up many times. The gene calls are TRBV7-6 and TRBJ1-1; no reliable D call. Germline loops: CDR1 SGHVS, CDR2 FNYEAQ. V was clipped by 3 bases and J by 5 bases, with 13 bases between them. The CDR3 contains 14 residues. The CDR3 nucleotides read TGTGCCAGCAGCTTTCAGGAGGGAACTACTGAAGCTTTCTTT. It is translated as CASSFQEGTTEAFF.

In this sample, this clonotype turned up many times. The chain recombines TRBV18 with TRBJ1-4, with D perhaps matching TRBD1 (5 bases). CDR3 length equals 14 residues. With 6 bases removed from V and 5 bases from J, the gap between germline ends came to 13 bases. Germline lookup yields CDR1 KGHSH and CDR2 LQKENI. CDR3 amino acids: CASSQQENNEKLFF. CDR3 in DNA: TGTGCCAGCTCGCAACAGGAAAACAATGAAAAACTGTTTTTT. Using reference TRBV18 and TRBJ1-4 for the parts outside the CDR3, the full variable domain is NAGVMQNPRHLVRRRGQEARLRCSPMKGHSHVYWYRQLPEEGLKFMVYLQKENIIDESGMPKERFSAEFPKEGPSILRIQQVVRGDSAAYFCASSQQENNEKLFFGSGTQLSVL.

The chain uses TRBV4-3 and TRBJ1-3; 10 bases are a match to TRBD1. The J segment lost 2 bases and the V segment lost 4 bases, leaving 2 bases of the junction unmatched. The V gene's germline CDR1 is LGHNA and CDR2 YSLEER. The CDR3 contains 15 residues. CDR3 amino acids: CASSPDRGPGNTIYF. CDR3 nucleotides: TGCGCCAGCAGCCCCGACAGGGGGCCTGGAAACACCATATATTTT.

V is TRBV7-3 and J is TRBJ2-7; D is possibly TRBD1 or TRBD2 (5 bases each). Germline assignment: CDR1 SGHTA and CDR2 FQGTGA. With 4 bases removed from V and 5 bases from J, the gap between germline ends came to 12 bases. The CDR3 has 13 amino acids. The CDR3 DNA reads TGTGCCAGCAGCTCGGGACCCCAGGACGAGCAGTACTTC. Its translation: CASSSGPQDEQYF.

This clonotype was seen repeatedly, ten times or more. The chain carries TRBV7-9 and TRBJ1-1; D might be TRBD1 (5 bases). The CDR3 totals 12 residues. The ends were cut back, 2 bases at V and 11 bases at J, with 12 bases in the middle. CDR1 and CDR2 from the germline V gene are SEHNR and FQNEAQ (reference sequence). The CDR3 nucleotides are TGTGCCAGCAGCTTATATCGGTCAGGGGCTTTCTTT. Translating it yields CASSLYRSGAFF.

The V call is TRBV18, the J call TRBJ2-5, with a tentative D call TRBD1 (5 bases). Per germline, CDR1 KGHSH and CDR2 LQKENI. The CDR3 loop spans 14 amino acids. Deletions cut 4 bases from V and 5 bases from J, with 14 bases between. CDR3 coding DNA: TGTGCCAGCTCACTGATGACAGACCGGGAGACCCAGTACTTC. Its protein is CASSLMTDRETQYF.

The chain has TRBV29-1 and TRBJ1-1; D remains unclear. Trimming took off 6 bases at V and 1 base at J, with 9 bases between the two ends. Germline CDR1 SQVTM, CDR2 ANQGSEA. There are 12 residues in the CDR3. CDR3 amino acids: CSVRTGNTEAFF. The CDR3 DNA sequence: TGCAGCGTGAGAACGGGGAACACTGAAGCTTTCTTT.

The chain combines TRBV3-1 with TRBJ2-7; 7 nucleotides align to TRBD1. The CDR3 is made up of 14 amino acids. Trimming at V came to 4 bases and at J to 2 bases, leaving 5 bases not matched to a gene. Germline assignment: CDR1 LGHDT and CDR2 YNNKEL (reference sequence). The DNA of the CDR3 is TGTGCCAGCAGCCCAGGGACAGTCACCTACGAGCAGTACTTC. Translation: CASSPGTVTYEQYF.

This chain uses TRBV5-1 with TRBJ1-1; D uncertain. This CDR3 is built from 11 residues. V lost 2 bases and J lost 8, with 7 bases in between. Germline lookup yields CDR1 SGHRS and CDR2 YFSETQ. The CDR3 region is CASSFGFEAFF. CDR3 coding DNA: TGCGCCAGCAGCTTTGGATTCGAAGCTTTCTTT.

There are many counts of this clonotype. V and J are TRBV5-1 and TRBJ1-1, with 12 nucleotides matching TRBD1. The CDR3 sequence is 17 residues long. Germline V CDR1 and CDR2: SGHRS, YFSETQ. The V and J ends lost 3 bases and 7 bases, in that order; junction bases with no gene match: 13. The CDR3, as DNA: TGCGCCAGCAGCTGGGTCGCTTCGGGACAGGGGGCAGTTGAAGCTTTCTTT. It codes for CASSWVASGQGAVEAFF.

The chain recombines TRBV19 with TRBJ1-2; 7 bases align to TRBD1. CDR1 is LNHDA, CDR2 SQIVND, per germline (reference sequence). The CDR3 covers 15 residues. V gave up 8 bases and J gave up 2 bases; unmatched junction bases: 11. The CDR3 here is CASHPAAGGNYGYTF. DNA for the CDR3: TGTGCCAGTCACCCGGCCGCAGGGGGGAACTATGGCTACACCTTC.

The rearrangement joins TRBV5-6 to TRBJ2-1; 8 bases are shared with TRBD1. V dropped 2 bases and J dropped 4; count of bases not matched to a gene: 8. The CDR3 extends over 16 amino acids. Germline V gives CDR1 SGHDT, CDR2 YYEEEE. CDR3: CASSLTSRGQYNEQFF. The CDR3 coding sequence is TGTGCCAGCAGCTTAACCTCCAGGGGGCAGTACAATGAGCAGTTCTTC.